Following are 2 T cell receptor beta chains from one sample sequenced in a study of blood T cell repertoires in COVID-19. Clones were sequenced by immunoSEQ multiplex PCR, and TCRdb holds only the in-frame ones, with some missing. The repertoire includes 650,000 to 800,000 clones, around 90% of them detected once, and over 0.2% sits in the top ten. Sequencing input: peripheral blood. The receptors stem from a woman between 18 and 30 years old with acute or convalescent COVID-19.

Comment on this clone: Within the sample, other DNA sequences also encode this same CDR3. The chain has TRBV3-1 (or the pseudogene TRBV3-2) and TRBJ2-3, with 8 bases that match TRBD1. The CDR3 totals 15 residues. The V gene's germline CDR1 is LGHDT and CDR2 YNNKEL (reference sequence). V was clipped by 0 bases and J by 4 bases; unmatched bases: 3. The CDR3: CASSQDPGGADTQYF. CDR3 coding DNA: TGTGCCAGCAGCCAAGATCCAGGGGGCGCAGATACGCAGTATTTT.

The CDR3 loop is CASSFWDRVVYGYTF. The CDR3 nucleotides are TGTGCCAGCAGCTTCTGGGACAGGGTTGTCTATGGCTACACCTTC. The chain recombines TRBV5-6 with TRBJ1-2; 9 bases agree with TRBD1. Germline-derived CDR1 and CDR2 are SGHDT and YYEEEE. CDR3 length: 15 residues. Trimming at V came to 2 bases and at J to 4 bases, leaving 6 bases not matched to a gene. Looking up the rest from reference TRBV5-6 and TRBJ1-2 gives the full variable domain: DAGVTQSPTHLIKTRGQQVTLRCSPKSGHDTVSWYQQALGQGPQFIFQYYEEEERQRGNFPDRFSGHQFPNYSSELNVNALLLGDSALYLCASSFWDRVVYGYTFGSGTRLTVV.